This entry is about one TCR beta chain. The ends were cut back, 3 bases at V and 1 base at J, with 13 bases in the middle. Germline assignment: CDR1 GTSNPN and CDR2 SVGIG (reference sequence). This CDR3 comprises 14 residues. This sample was included in a study of T cell responses to AZD1222 COVID-19 vaccine. Clones were read by immunoSEQ multiplex PCR, and TCRdb kept only the in-frame ones, dropping some. The top ten hold 5% to 6.5% of the sample, which has approximately 140,000 clones, approximately 90% seen once. Sample: peripheral blood, taken on day 0 of AZD1222 vaccination. The V and J genes are TRBV30 and TRBJ2-7; D tentatively fits TRBD1 or TRBD2 (5 bases each). The source of this sequence is an adult in good health. This CDR3 is CAWRRGWRSYEQYF. The CDR3 nucleotides are TGTGCCTGGAGGAGGGGATGGAGATCCTACGAGCAGTACTTC. Drawing the rest from reference TRBV30 and TRBJ2-7, the complete variable domain is SQTIHQWPATLVQPVGSPLSLECTVEGTSNPNLYWYRQAAGRGLQLLFYSVGIGQISSEVPQNLSASRPQDRQFILSSKKLLLSDSGFYLCAWRRGWRSYEQYFGPGTRLTVT.